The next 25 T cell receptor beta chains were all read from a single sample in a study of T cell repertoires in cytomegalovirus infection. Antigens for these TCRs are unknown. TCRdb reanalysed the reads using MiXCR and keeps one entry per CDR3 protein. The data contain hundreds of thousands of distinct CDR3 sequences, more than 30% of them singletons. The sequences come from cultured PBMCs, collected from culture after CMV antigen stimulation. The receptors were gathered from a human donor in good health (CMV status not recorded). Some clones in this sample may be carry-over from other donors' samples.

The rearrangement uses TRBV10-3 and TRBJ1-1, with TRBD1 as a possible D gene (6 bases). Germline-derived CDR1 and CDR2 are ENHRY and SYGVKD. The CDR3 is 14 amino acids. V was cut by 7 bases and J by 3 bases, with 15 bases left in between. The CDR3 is CAITAQKGDTEAFF. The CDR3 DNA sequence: TGTGCCATCACGGCCCAAAAGGGGGACACTGAAGCTTTCTTT.

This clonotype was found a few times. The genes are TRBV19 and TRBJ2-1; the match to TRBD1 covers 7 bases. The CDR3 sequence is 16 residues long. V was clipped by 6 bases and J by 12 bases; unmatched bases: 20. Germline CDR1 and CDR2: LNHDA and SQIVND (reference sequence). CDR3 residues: CASSPTGPPLYDGQFF. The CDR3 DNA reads TGTGCCAGTAGCCCGACAGGGCCCCCACTTTATGACGGGCAGTTCTTC.

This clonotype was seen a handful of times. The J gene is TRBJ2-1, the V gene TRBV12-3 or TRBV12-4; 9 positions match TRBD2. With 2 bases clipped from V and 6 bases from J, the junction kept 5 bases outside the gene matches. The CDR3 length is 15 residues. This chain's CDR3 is CASSLSGTSSNEQFF. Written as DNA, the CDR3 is TGTGCCAGCAGTTTAAGCGGGACTAGCTCCAATGAGCAGTTCTTC.

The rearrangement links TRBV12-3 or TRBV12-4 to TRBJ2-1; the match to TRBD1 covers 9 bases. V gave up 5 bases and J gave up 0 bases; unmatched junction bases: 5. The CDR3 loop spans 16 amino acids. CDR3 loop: CASSQDRGDSYNEQFF. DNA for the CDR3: TGTGCCAGCAGTCAAGACAGGGGGGACTCCTACAATGAGCAGTTCTTC.

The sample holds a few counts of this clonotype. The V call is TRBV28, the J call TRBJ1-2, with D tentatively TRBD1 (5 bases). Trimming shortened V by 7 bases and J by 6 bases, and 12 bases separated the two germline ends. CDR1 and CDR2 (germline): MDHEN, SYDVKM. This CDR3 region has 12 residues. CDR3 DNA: TGTGCCAGCACGGGGGGATGGCATGGCTACACCTTC. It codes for CASTGGWHGYTF.

The DNA for the CDR3 is TGTGCCAGCAGTGAAGACTACAATGAGCAGTTCTTC. Translating gives CASSEDYNEQFF. The rearrangement links TRBV6-1 to TRBJ2-1; no clear D. The V gene lost 1 base and the J gene lost 3 bases, with 1 base spanning the gap. This CDR3 is 12 amino acids long. Germline V gene sequence: CDR1 MNHNS, CDR2 SASEGT.

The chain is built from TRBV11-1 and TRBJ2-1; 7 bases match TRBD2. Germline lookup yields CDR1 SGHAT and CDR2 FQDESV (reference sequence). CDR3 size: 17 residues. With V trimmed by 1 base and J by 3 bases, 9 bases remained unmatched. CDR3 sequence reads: CASSLGNGGSGYNEQFF. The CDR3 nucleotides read TGTGCCAGCAGCTTAGGGAATGGCGGGAGCGGCTACAATGAGCAGTTCTTC.

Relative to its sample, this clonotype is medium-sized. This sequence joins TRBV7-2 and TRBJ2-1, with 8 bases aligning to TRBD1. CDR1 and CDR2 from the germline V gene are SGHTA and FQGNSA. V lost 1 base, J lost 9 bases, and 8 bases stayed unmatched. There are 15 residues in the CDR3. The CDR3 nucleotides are TGTGCCAGCAGCTTAGTAGTCAGGGGGCAAGGTGAGCAGTTCTTC. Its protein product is CASSLVVRGQGEQFF.

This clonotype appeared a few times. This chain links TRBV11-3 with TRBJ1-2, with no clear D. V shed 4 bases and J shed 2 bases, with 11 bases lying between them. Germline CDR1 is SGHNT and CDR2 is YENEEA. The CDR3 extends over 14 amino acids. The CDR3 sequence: CASSSPGTNYGYTF. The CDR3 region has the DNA TGTGCCAGCAGCTCACCGGGAACCAACTATGGCTACACCTTC.

The CDR3 is CASSPPNRGGNTEAFF. In nucleotides, the CDR3 is TGTGCCAGCTCACCACCCAACAGGGGAGGTAACACTGAAGCTTTCTTT. The chain has TRBV18 and TRBJ1-1; 7 bases line up with TRBD1. V lost 0 bases to trimming and J lost 2 bases; unmatched junction nucleotides: 6. Germline CDR1 KGHSH, CDR2 LQKENI. The CDR3 runs to 16 residues.

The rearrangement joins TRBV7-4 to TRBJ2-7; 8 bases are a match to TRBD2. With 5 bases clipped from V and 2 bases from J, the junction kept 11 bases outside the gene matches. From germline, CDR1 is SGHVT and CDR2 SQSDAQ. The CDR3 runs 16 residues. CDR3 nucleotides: TGTGCCAGCAGCGCCCTTCTCAGCGGGAGAGCCTACGAGCAGTACGTC. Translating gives CASSALLSGRAYEQYV.

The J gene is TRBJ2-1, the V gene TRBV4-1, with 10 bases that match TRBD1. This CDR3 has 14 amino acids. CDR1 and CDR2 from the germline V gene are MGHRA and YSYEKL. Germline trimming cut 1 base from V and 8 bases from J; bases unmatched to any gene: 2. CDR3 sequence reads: CASSQGQGAYEQFF. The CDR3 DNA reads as TGCGCCAGCAGCCAAGGACAGGGGGCTTATGAGCAGTTCTTC.

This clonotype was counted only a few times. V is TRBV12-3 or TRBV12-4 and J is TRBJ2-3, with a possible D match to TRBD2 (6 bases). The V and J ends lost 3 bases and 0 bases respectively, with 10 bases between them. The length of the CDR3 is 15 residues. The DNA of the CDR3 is TGTGCCAGCAGTTTCGGCGGAGGGAGCACAGATACGCAGTATTTT. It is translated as CASSFGGGSTDTQYF.

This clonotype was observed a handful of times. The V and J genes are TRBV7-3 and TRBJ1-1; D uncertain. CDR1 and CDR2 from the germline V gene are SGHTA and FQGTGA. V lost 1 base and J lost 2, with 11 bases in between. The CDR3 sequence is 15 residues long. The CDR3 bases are TGTGCCAGCAGCTTAATTCCAGAACCAAACACTGAAGCTTTCTTT. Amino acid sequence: CASSLIPEPNTEAFF.

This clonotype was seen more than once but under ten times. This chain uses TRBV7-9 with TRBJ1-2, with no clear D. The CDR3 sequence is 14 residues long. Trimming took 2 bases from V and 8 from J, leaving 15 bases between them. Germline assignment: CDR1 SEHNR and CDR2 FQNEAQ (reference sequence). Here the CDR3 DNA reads TGTGCCAGCAGCTTACTAGCTTCCTCGACAGGCTACACCTTC. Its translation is CASSLLASSTGYTF.

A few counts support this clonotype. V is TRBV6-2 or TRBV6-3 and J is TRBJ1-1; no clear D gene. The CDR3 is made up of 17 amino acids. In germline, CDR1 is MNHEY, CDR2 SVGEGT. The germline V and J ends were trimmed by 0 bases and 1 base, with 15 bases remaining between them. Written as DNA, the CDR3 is TGTGCCAGCAGTTACTCGACCAAAACAGCACAGAACACTGAAGCTTTCTTT. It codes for CASSYSTKTAQNTEAFF.

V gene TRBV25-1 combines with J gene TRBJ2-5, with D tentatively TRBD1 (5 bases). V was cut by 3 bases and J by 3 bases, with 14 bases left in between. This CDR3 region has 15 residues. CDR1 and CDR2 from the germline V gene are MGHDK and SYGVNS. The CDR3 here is CASSDTRAVEETQYF. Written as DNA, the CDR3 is TGTGCCAGCAGTGATACCAGGGCGGTGGAAGAGACCCAGTACTTC.

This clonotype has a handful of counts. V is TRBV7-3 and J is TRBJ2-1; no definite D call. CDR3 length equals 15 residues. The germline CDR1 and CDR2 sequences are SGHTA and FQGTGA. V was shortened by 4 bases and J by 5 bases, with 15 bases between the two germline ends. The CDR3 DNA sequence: TGTGCCAGCAGCTCAACCGGAGCTGCTCACAATGAGCAGTTCTTC. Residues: CASSSTGAAHNEQFF.

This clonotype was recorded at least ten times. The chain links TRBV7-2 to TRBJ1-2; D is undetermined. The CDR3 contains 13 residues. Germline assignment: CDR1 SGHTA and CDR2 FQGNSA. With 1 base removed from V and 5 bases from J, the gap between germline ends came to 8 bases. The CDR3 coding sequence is TGTGCCAGCAGCTTAGTGCAGCCTTATGGCTACACCTTC. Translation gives CASSLVQPYGYTF.

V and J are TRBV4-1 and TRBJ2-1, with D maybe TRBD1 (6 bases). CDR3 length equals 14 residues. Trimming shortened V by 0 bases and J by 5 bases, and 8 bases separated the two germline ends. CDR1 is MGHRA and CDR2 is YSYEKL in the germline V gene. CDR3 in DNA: TGCGCCAGCAGCCAAGAAAACAGGGACAATGAGCAGTTCTTC. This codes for CASSQENRDNEQFF.

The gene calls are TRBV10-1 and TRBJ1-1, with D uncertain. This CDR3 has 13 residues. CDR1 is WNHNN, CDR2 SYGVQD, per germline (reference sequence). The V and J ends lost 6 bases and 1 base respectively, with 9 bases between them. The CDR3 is CASRPDGNTEAFF. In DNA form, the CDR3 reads TGCGCCAGCAGACCGGACGGGAACACTGAAGCTTTCTTT.

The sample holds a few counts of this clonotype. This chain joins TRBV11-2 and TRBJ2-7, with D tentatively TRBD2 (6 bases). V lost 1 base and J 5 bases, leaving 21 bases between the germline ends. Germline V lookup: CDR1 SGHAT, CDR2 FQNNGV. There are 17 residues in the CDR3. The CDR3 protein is CASSLVFPGERNDEQYV. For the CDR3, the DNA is TGTGCCAGCAGCTTAGTTTTCCCGGGAGAAAGAAACGACGAGCAGTACGTC.

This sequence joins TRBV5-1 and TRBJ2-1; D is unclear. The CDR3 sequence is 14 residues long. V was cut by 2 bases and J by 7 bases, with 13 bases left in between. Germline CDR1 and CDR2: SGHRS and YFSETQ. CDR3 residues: CASSFSFQPNEQFF. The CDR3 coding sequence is TGCGCCAGCAGCTTTTCTTTCCAGCCTAATGAGCAGTTCTTC.

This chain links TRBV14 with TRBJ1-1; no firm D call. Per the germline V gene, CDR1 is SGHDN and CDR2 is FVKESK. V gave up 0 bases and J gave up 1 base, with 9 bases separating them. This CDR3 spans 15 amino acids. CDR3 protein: CASSQEPLTNTEAFF. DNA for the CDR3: TGTGCCAGCAGCCAAGAGCCACTCACGAACACTGAAGCTTTCTTT.

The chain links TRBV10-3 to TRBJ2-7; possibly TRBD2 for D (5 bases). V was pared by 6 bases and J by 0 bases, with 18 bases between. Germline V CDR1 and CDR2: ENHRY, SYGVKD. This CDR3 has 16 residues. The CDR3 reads CAIRRYYSRGSYEQYF. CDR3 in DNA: TGTGCCATCAGAAGATATTACTCCCGGGGCTCCTACGAGCAGTACTTC.